This T cell receptor beta chain was recovered during a study of early T cells in non-severe SARS-CoV-2 infection. CDR1 and CDR2 (germline): SEHNR, FQNEAQ (reference sequence). J gave up 1 base and V 7 bases, and 6 bases lay outside the gene matches. CDR3 length equals 14 residues. Each single cDNA molecule received a unique molecular identifier. TCRdb processed the 5' RACE reads anew with MiXCR; each CDR3 protein has one entry. This sample has some 97,000 distinct CDR3 sequences, with 11% found just once. Note on this clonotype: This may come from a read error, since a much larger clone is one base off.

V usage is TRBV7-9 and J usage is TRBJ1-1; TRBD1 matches at 7 bases. This TCR derives from an adult who was a healthcare worker with PCR-confirmed SARS-CoV-2 infection or an uninfected control (not recorded which). Material: whole blood, obtained at baseline. The CDR3 DNA is TGTGCCAGCAATTCCGGGACAGCGAACACTGAAGCTTTCTTT. It specifies CASNSGTANTEAFF.